This is a list of T cell receptor beta chains from one sample in a study of control samples from healthy donors and cancer patients. Generated by immunoSEQ multiplex PCR, the TCRdb table keeps only in-frame clones and is missing some. The sample consists of 100,000 to 150,000 clones, over 80% of them appearing once. Sequenced material: blood. All receptors come from a woman aged 50 to 65 in good health. CDR3s include the opening cysteine and the closing phenylalanine or tryptophan. The D gene is left open where the match is weak. Size tells how often a clone was seen (once, few, many) or the class of an expanded clone, and some rows leave it out.

abundance	d_gene	v_gene	j_gene	CDR3nt	CDR3aa
NA	NA	TRBV28	TRBJ1-4	TGTGCCAGCAGTCCCCCTCGGAGGCCTAATGAAAAACTGTTTTTT	CASSPPRRPNEKLFF
NA	TRBD1	TRBV10-3	TRBJ1-6	TGTGCCATCAGTACCGACAGGGGGAATTCACCCCTCCACTTT	CAISTDRGNSPLHF
NA	NA	TRBV9	TRBJ1-4	TGTGCCAGCAGCGTAGCTCCAGGTGACGAAAAACTGTTTTTT	CASSVAPGDEKLFF
NA	NA	TRBV5-4	TRBJ1-2	TGTGCCAGCAGCTTTAACCCTAAAGATCGGGATGGCTACACCTTC	CASSFNPKDRDGYTF
NA	TRBD1	TRBV3-1/TRBV3-2	TRBJ1-2	TGTGCCAGCAGCCAAGGGACAGGTCGCCCAAGAGACTATGGCTACACCTTC	CASSQGTGRPRDYGYTF
NA	NA	TRBV5-4	TRBJ1-1	TGTGCCAGCAGCTTTTCGACAGGAAAGGGGACTGAAGCTTTCTTT	CASSFSTGKGTEAFF
NA	NA	TRBV5-4	TRBJ2-1	TGTGCCAGCAGCTTGAAGGACGGCGGCTCCTACAATGAGCAGTTCTTC	CASSLKDGGSYNEQFF
NA	NA	TRBV11-3	TRBJ2-2	TGTGCCAGCAGCTTTGGCCACACCGGGGAGCTGTTTTTT	CASSFGHTGELFF
NA	TRBD1	TRBV5-1	TRBJ2-5	TGCGCCAGCAGCTTGGGGGACAGGAGCCAAGAGACCCAGTACTTC	CASSLGDRSQETQYF
NA	NA	TRBV14	TRBJ2-2	TGTGCCAGCAGCCAAGCTAGGGGATACACCGGGGAGCTGTTTTTT	CASSQARGYTGELFF
NA	NA	TRBV2	TRBJ2-7	TGTGCCAGCGATGAACAGGCCTACTCCTACGAGCAGTACTTC	CASDEQAYSYEQYF
NA	NA	TRBV5-4	TRBJ2-6	TGTGCCAGCAGCTTGGTTTTTGGGGCCGACTCTGGGGCCAACGTCCTGACTTTC	CASSLVFGADSGANVLTF
NA	NA	TRBV5-1	TRBJ2-2	TGCGCCAGCAGCAAAGTAGTCTCCGGGGAGCTGTTTTTT	CASSKVVSGELFF
once	NA	TRBV7-6	TRBJ2-7	TGTGCCAGCAGCTTCCAGCCCGGGACTGGCGAGCAGTACTTC	CASSFQPGTGEQYF
NA	TRBD1	TRBV12-3/TRBV12-4	TRBJ1-1	TGTGCCAGCCTCACAGGGGGGAACACTGAAGCTTTCTTT	CASLTGGNTEAFF
few	NA	TRBV10-1	TRBJ1-1	TGCGCCAGCAGTTCTACAGAGAACACTGAAGCTTTCTTT	CASSSTENTEAFF
NA	TRBD1	TRBV7-9	TRBJ1-2	TGTGCCAGCAGCGGAAGGACAGGGGACTCGGCCTATGGCTACACCTTC	CASSGRTGDSAYGYTF
once	TRBD1	TRBV10-2	TRBJ2-2	TGCGCCACCTGTGAGGGGGCCTTGTGGACCGGGGAGCTGTTTTTT	CATCEGALWTGELFF
NA	NA	TRBV3-1/TRBV3-2	TRBJ2-7	TGTGCCAGCAGCCAAGATTGGCACGAGCAGTACTTC	CASSQDWHEQYF
NA	NA	TRBV19	TRBJ2-3	TGTGCCAGTAGTATCACAGGGTTTAGCACAGATACGCAGTATTTT	CASSITGFSTDTQYF
NA	NA	TRBV11-2	TRBJ2-7	TGTGCCAGCAGCTGGACGGGGGAGCAATTATACGAGCAGTACTTC	CASSWTGEQLYEQYF
NA	NA	TRBV5-1	TRBJ2-7	TGCGCCAGCAGCTTTCGTCCAGAAAGCTACGAGCAGTACTTC	CASSFRPESYEQYF
NA	TRBD1	TRBV23-1	TRBJ2-7	TGCGCCAGCAGACAGGGGTACGAGCAGTACTTC	CASRQGYEQYF
NA	NA	TRBV9	TRBJ2-1	TGTGCCAGCAGCGTAGCGGTCTCCTACAATGAGCAGTTCTTC	CASSVAVSYNEQFF
NA	NA	TRBV18	TRBJ1-1	TGTGCCAGCTCACCACTGAACACTGAAGCTTTCTTT	CASSPLNTEAFF
NA	NA	TRBV5-1	TRBJ2-1	TGCGCCAGCAGCTTGACAGGGAGTCCGGACAATGAGCAGTTCTTC	CASSLTGSPDNEQFF
NA	NA	TRBV12-3/TRBV12-4	TRBJ2-2	TGTGCCAGCAGCCCCAACGCCGGGGAGCTGTTTTTT	CASSPNAGELFF
NA	TRBD1	TRBV27	TRBJ1-2	TGTGCCAGCAGAGGGACAGCTTTTAGCTATGGCTACACCTTC	CASRGTAFSYGYTF
NA	NA	TRBV29-1	TRBJ1-1	TGCAGCGTTGCCGAGGGGATGCGAGCTTTCTTT	CSVAEGMRAFF
NA	NA	TRBV27	TRBJ2-1	TGTGCCAGCAGTCCCCCCGGGGCGGGGCGAGGTGAGCAGTTCTTC	CASSPPGAGRGEQFF
NA	NA	TRBV2	TRBJ2-5	TGTGCCAGCAGTGGCTTGGAGACCCAGTACTTC	CASSGLETQYF
NA	NA	TRBV30	TRBJ2-7	TGTGCCTGGAGTATTAAGGGTACAGGCTACGAGCAGTACTTC	CAWSIKGTGYEQYF
NA	NA	TRBV27	TRBJ2-5	TGTGCCAGCAGGGGACTAGGGGGCGTCCGAGAGACCCAGTACTTC	CASRGLGGVRETQYF
NA	NA	TRBV27	TRBJ1-5	TGTGCCAGCAGTTTTCTTCCTCTGGACAGAGGCAATCAGCCCCAGCATTTT	CASSFLPLDRGNQPQHF
NA	NA	TRBV20-1	TRBJ1-1	TGCAGTGCTAGTAGGGTGGGGGGATATACTGAAGCTTTCTTT	CSASRVGGYTEAFF
NA	NA	TRBV7-2	TRBJ1-1	TGTGCCAGCAACGTTTGGGGCAGGACTGAAGCTTTCTTT	CASNVWGRTEAFF
NA	NA	TRBV30	TRBJ2-7	TGTGCCTGGCTCCAACGGGACGAGCAGTACTTC	CAWLQRDEQYF
NA	NA	TRBV7-9	TRBJ1-2	TGTGCCAGCAGCTTTCCACCTATGCTGTATGGCTACACCTTC	CASSFPPMLYGYTF
NA	NA	TRBV7-2	TRBJ1-5	TGTGCCAGCAGCTTCAATCCCGTCCAGCCCCAGCATTTT	CASSFNPVQPQHF
NA	NA	TRBV6-6	TRBJ2-7	TGTGCCAGCAGTTACTCCCGGAGCTCCTACGAGCAGTACTTC	CASSYSRSSYEQYF
NA	TRBD1	TRBV24-1	TRBJ2-7	TGTGCCACCAGTGATCCGGACAGGTCCTACGAGCAGTACTTC	CATSDPDRSYEQYF
NA	NA	TRBV18	TRBJ2-7	TGTGCCAGCTCACCACTGCCAACCGATAACAACCCGTGGCAGTACTTC	CASSPLPTDNNPWQYF
NA	NA	TRBV6-1	TRBJ2-7	TGTGCCAGCAGTGAATGGGTCGAGAATGAGCAGTACTTC	CASSEWVENEQYF
NA	NA	TRBV19	TRBJ2-1	TGTGCCAGTACCATCGGGTCCTCTCGGGACAATGAGCAGTTCTTC	CASTIGSSRDNEQFF
NA	TRBD1	TRBV28	TRBJ2-7	TGTGCCAGCAGCCCAGGGGGTAAGCAGTACTTC	CASSPGGKQYF
NA	NA	TRBV30	TRBJ1-6	TGTGCCTGGAGTGTAGGGAGCTCCTATAATTCACCCCTCCACTTT	CAWSVGSSYNSPLHF
NA	TRBD2	TRBV3-1/TRBV3-2	TRBJ2-6	TGTGCCAGCAGCCAAGTTCTAGCGGGGCCCTTCTCTGGGGCCAACGTCCTGACTTTC	CASSQVLAGPFSGANVLTF